This TCR beta chain was captured in a study of blood T cell repertoires in COVID-19. Across the study: PBMCs, B-cell-depleted T cells, or T cells provided the cDNA or gDNA that made up the material.

Germline V gives CDR1 SGDLS, CDR2 YYNGEE. Between the trimmed V and J ends, which lost 3 bases and 6 bases, there was a span of 12 bases. The CDR3 covers 14 residues. Original processing notes: Reference gene primer amplification in the assay estimated nucleated cell counts. TCRdb's table, derived via immunoSEQ multiplex PCR, lists solely in-frame clones and lacks some. V and J calls and clone size are copied from that table; D and trimming were computed from the DNA. The sample lists roughly 200,000 clones, approximately 90% occurring once. The age range of participants was about 18 to 89 years, with residence in approximately 25 US areas.

Input material: PBMCs or T cells enriched from blood (not recorded which). V usage is TRBV9 and J usage is TRBJ2-2, with D possibly matching TRBD2 (5 bases). The clonotype comes from a man aged 25 to 40 who had recovered from COVID-19. CDR3 protein: CASSARNGAGELFF. CDR3 nucleotides: TGTGCCAGCAGCGCTCGCAACGGGGCCGGGGAGCTGTTTTTT.